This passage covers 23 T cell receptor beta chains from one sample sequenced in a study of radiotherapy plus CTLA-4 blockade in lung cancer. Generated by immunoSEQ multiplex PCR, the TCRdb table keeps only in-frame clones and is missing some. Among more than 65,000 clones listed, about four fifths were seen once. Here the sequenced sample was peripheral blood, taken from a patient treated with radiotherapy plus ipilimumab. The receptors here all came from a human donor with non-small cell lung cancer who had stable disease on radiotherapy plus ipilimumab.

The chain's CDR3 is CASSSLVTGATSEQFF. The CDR3 nucleotides read TGTGCCAGCAGCTCCCTGGTTACGGGAGCCACAAGTGAGCAGTTCTTC. The chain uses TRBV7-6 and TRBJ2-1; perhaps TRBD2 as D (6 bases). Trimming took 4 bases from V and 9 from J, leaving 22 bases between them. Germline values: CDR1 SGHVS, CDR2 FNYEAQ. The CDR3 extends over 16 amino acids.

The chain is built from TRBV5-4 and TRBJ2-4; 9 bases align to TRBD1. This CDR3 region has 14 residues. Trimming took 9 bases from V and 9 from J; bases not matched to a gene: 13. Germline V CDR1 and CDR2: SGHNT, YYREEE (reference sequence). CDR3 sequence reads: CATGLTDRGGIQYF. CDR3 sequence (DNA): TGTGCCACTGGGTTAACGGACAGGGGTGGCATTCAGTACTTC.

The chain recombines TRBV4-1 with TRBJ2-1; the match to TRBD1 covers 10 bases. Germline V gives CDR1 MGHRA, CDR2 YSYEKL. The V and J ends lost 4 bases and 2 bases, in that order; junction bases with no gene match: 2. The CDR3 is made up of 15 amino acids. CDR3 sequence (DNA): TGCGCCAGCAGCCTAGGACAGGGGGCCTACAATGAGCAGTTCTTC. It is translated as CASSLGQGAYNEQFF.

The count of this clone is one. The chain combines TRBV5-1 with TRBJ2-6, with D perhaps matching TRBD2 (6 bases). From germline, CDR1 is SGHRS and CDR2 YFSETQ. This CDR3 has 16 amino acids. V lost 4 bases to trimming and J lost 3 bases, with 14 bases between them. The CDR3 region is CASSDPGLSGANVLTF. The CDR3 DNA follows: TGCGCCAGCAGCGATCCGGGACTTAGTGGGGCCAACGTCCTGACTTTC.

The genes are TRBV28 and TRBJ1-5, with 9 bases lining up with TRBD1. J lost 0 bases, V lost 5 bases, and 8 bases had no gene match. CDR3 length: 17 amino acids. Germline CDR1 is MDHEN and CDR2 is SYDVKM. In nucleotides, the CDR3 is TGTGCCAGCAGTGTCCGGACAGGGGCCTTTAGCAATCAGCCCCAGCATTTT. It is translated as CASSVRTGAFSNQPQHF.

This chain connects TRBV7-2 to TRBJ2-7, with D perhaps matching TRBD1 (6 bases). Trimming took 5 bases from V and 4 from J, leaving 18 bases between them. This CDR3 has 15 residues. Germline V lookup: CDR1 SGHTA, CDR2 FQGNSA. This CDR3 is CASSRATTGGYEQYF. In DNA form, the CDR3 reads TGTGCCAGCAGCCGAGCCACGACAGGCGGGTACGAGCAGTACTTC.

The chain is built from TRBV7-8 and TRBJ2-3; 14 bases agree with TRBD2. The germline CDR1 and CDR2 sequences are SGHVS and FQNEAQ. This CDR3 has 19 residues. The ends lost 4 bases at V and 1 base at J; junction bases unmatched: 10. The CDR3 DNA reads TGTGCCAGCAGCTCGACTAGCGGGGGGGCTTTTGTTGGCACAGATACGCAGTATTTT. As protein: CASSSTSGGAFVGTDTQYF. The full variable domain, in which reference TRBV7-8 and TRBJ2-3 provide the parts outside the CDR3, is GAGVSQSPRYKVAKRGQDVALRCDPISGHVSLFWYQQALGQGPEFLTYFQNEAQLDKSGLPSDRFFAERPEGSVSTLKIQRTQQEDSAVYLCASSSTSGGAFVGTDTQYFGPGTRLTVL.

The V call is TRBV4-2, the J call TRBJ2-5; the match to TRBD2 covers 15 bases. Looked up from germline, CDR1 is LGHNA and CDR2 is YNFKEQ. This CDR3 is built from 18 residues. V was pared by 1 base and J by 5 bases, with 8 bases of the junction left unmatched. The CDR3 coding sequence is TGTGCCAGCAGCCAAGGGGATGGGACTAGCGGGAGGAGGGAGACCCAGTACTTC. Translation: CASSQGDGTSGRRETQYF.

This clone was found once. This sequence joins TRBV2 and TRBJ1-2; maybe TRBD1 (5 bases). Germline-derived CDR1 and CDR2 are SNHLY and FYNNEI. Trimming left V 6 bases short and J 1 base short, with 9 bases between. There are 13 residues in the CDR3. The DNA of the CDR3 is TGTGCCAGCAGAACAGACAGTAACTATGGCTACACCTTC. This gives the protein CASRTDSNYGYTF.

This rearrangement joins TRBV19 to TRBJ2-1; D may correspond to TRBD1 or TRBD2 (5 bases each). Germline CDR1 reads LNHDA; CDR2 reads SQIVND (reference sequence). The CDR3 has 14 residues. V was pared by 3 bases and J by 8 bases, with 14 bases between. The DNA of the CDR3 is TGTGCCAGTAGTATCGGGGTCCTAGGGGATGAGCAGTTCTTC. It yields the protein CASSIGVLGDEQFF. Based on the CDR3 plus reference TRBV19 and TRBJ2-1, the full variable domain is DGGITQSPKYLFRKEGQNVTLSCEQNLNHDAMYWYRQDPGQGLRLIYYSQIVNDFQKGDIAEGYSVSREKKESFPLTVTSAQKNPTAFYLCASSIGVLGDEQFFGPGTRLTVL.

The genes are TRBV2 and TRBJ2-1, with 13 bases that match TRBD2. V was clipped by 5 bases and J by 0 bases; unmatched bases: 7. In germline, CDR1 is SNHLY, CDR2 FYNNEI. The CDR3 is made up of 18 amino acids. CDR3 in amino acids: CASSSGLAGSGSYNEQFF. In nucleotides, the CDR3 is TGTGCCAGCAGTTCGGGACTAGCGGGATCGGGCTCCTACAATGAGCAGTTCTTC.

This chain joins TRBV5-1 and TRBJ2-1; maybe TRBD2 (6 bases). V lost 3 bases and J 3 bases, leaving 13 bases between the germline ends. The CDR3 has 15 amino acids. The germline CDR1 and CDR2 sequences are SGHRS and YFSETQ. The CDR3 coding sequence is TGCGCCAGCAGCTCAACGCGGGGCAGCTACAATGAGCAGTTCTTC. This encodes CASSSTRGSYNEQFF.

The CDR3 sequence is CASSDRAGNTIYF. CDR3 DNA: TGCGCCAGCAGTGACAGGGCTGGAAACACCATATATTTT. This sequence joins TRBV10-1 and TRBJ1-3, with a tentative D call TRBD1 (5 bases). The CDR3 spans 13 residues. The germline V and J ends were trimmed by 3 bases and 2 bases, with 5 bases remaining between them. Per germline, CDR1 WNHNN and CDR2 SYGVQD (reference sequence).

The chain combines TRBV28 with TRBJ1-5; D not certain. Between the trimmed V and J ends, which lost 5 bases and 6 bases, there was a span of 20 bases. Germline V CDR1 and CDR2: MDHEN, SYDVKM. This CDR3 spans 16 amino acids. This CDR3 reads CASSPPSGWVIQPQHF. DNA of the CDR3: TGTGCCAGCAGTCCACCCTCTGGGTGGGTAATTCAGCCCCAGCATTTT. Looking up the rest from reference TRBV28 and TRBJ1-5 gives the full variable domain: DVKVTQSSRYLVKRTGEKVFLECVQDMDHENMFWYRQDPGLGLRLIYFSYDVKMKEKGDIPEGYSVSREKKERFSLILESASTNQTSMYLCASSPPSGWVIQPQHFGDGTRLSIL.

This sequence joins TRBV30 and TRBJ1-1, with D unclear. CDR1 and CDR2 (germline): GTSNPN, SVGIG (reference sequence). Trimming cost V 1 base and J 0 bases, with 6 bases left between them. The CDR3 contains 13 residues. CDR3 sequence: CAWSEQVNTEAFF. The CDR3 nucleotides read TGTGCCTGGAGTGAACAAGTGAACACTGAAGCTTTCTTT.

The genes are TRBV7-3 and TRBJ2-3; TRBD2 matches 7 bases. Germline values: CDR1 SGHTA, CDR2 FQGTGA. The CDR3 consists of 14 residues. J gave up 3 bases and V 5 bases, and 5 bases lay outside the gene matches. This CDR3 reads CASSPIGGTDTQYF. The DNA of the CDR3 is TGTGCCAGCAGCCCGATCGGGGGGACAGATACGCAGTATTTT.

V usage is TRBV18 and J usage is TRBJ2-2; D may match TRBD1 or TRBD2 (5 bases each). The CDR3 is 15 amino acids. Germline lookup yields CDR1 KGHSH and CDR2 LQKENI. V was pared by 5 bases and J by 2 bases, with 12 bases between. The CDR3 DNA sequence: TGTGCCAGCTCATCCGGGACGGGAAACACCGGGGAGCTGTTTTTT. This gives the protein CASSSGTGNTGELFF.

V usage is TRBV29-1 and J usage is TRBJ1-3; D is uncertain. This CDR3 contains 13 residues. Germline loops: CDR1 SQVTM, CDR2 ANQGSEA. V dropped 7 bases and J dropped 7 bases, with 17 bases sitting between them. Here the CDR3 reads CSASGNPGNTIYF. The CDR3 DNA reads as TGCAGCGCCTCAGGCAATCCGGGGAACACCATATATTTT.

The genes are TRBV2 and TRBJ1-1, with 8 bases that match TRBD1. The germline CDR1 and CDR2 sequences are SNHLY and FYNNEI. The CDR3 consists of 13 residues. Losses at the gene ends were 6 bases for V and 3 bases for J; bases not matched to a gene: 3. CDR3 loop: CASSRGRDTEAFF. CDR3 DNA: TGTGCCAGCAGCAGGGGGCGCGACACTGAAGCTTTCTTT.

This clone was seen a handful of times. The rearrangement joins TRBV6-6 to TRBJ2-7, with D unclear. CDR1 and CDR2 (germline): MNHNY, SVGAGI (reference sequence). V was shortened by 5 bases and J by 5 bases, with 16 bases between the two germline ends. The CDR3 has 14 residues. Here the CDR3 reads CASSARPTWHEQYF. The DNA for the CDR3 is TGTGCCAGCAGTGCGCGCCCAACCTGGCACGAGCAGTACTTC.

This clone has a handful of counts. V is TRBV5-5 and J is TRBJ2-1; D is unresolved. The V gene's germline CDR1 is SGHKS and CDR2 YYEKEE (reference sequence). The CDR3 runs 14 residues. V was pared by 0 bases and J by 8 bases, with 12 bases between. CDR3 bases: TGTGCCAGCAGCTTGGAGTCACTCCACTATGAGCAGTTCTTC. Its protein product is CASSLESLHYEQFF.

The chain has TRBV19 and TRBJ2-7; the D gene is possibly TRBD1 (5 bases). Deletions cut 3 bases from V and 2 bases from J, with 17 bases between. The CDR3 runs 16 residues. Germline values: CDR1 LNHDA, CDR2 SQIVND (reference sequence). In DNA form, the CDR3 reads TGTGCCAGTAGTATGTGGGGCGGATCGAATCCCTACGAGCAGTACTTC. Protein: CASSMWGGSNPYEQYF. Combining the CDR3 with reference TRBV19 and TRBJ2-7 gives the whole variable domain DGGITQSPKYLFRKEGQNVTLSCEQNLNHDAMYWYRQDPGQGLRLIYYSQIVNDFQKGDIAEGYSVSREKKESFPLTVTSAQKNPTAFYLCASSMWGGSNPYEQYFGPGTRLTVT.

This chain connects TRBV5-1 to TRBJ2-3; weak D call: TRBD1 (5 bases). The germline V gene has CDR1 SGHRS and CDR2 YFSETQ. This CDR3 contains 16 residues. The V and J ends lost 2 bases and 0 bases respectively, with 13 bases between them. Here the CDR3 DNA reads TGCGCCAGCAGCTTACCACAGGTCTCTAGCACAGATACGCAGTATTTT. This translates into CASSLPQVSSTDTQYF. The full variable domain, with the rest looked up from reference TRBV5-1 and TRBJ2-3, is KAGVTQTPRYLIKTRGQQVTLSCSPISGHRSVSWYQQTPGQGLQFLFEYFSETQRNKGNFPGRFSGRQFSNSRSEMNVSTLELGDSALYLCASSLPQVSSTDTQYFGPGTRLTVL.